These T cell receptor beta chains were read from a single sample in a study of spatial heterogeneity in lung cancer. TCRdb ran MiXCR on the 5' RACE reads and lists one entry per CDR3 protein. The sample yields some 43,000 distinct CDR3 sequences, under 12% seen once. The input for sequencing was PBMCs, taken at follow-up. These receptors were collected from a female donor with early-stage non-small cell lung cancer. Both conserved end residues are part of each CDR3. The D gene is left open where the match is weak. Size tells how often a clone was seen (once, few, many) or the class of an expanded clone, and some rows leave it out.

CDR3nt | CDR3aa | v_gene | abundance | j_gene | d_gene
TGTGCCAGCATCGAAGGGGCAGGGGGCTTGGCTGAAGCTTTCTTT | CASIEGAGGLAEAFF | TRBV2 | many | TRBJ1-1 | TRBD1
TGTGCCAGCAGCCCCCCAGGACTGCATACGCAGTATTTT | CASSPPGLHTQYF | TRBV13 | many | TRBJ2-3 | -
TGTGCCAGCAGAAGCGGATTGGCCTACGAGCAGTACTTC | CASRSGLAYEQYF | TRBV5-5 | - | TRBJ2-7 | -
TGTGCCACCAGCACCGCCTATAGCAATCAGCCCCAGCATTTT | CATSTAYSNQPQHF | TRBV15 | many | TRBJ1-5 | -
TGCAGTGCTAGAGGCGACCGGGACCGAAAAAACATTCAGTACTTC | CSARGDRDRKNIQYF | TRBV20-1 | many | TRBJ2-4 | -
TGCAGTGCTAATAACCGTAAATCAACTAATGAAAAACTGTTTTTT | CSANNRKSTNEKLFF | TRBV20-1 | - | TRBJ1-4 | -
TGTGCCAGCAGAACGGACGGCGAGGCTTTCAATCAGCCCCAGCATTTT | CASRTDGEAFNQPQHF | TRBV12-3/TRBV12-4 | many | TRBJ1-5 | -
TGTGCCAGCAAGTTAGCGGGGGCAGAGACCCAGTACTTC | CASKLAGAETQYF | TRBV7-2 | few | TRBJ2-5 | TRBD2
TGTGCCAGCAGCCAAGCACCGGGTGAGGCAGGGGGCTGGGATCAGCCCCAGCATTTT | CASSQAPGEAGGWDQPQHF | TRBV3-1 | many | TRBJ1-5 | TRBD1
TGTGCCAGCAGCTCAGCCCCCCGGGGGCCGCCCTACGAGCAGTACTTC | CASSSAPRGPPYEQYF | TRBV11-2 | many | TRBJ2-7 | -
TGTGCCAGCTCCGGGACAGAAAATGAAAAACTGTTTTTT | CASSGTENEKLFF | TRBV12-3/TRBV12-4 | many | TRBJ1-4 | TRBD1
TGCGCCAGCAGCCAAGATTTTCGTACTAGCGGGGGGGCAGGGGAGACCCAGTACTTC | CASSQDFRTSGGAGETQYF | TRBV4-3 | - | TRBJ2-5 | TRBD2
TGTGCCAGCAGCGATTACGGGAACCACTACGAGCAGTACTTC | CASSDYGNHYEQYF | TRBV5-5 | - | TRBJ2-7 | -
TGTGCCAGCAGCTTATCAGGGGGACAGGGCTATGGCTACACCTTC | CASSLSGGQGYGYTF | TRBV7-8 | - | TRBJ1-2 | TRBD1
TGTGCCATCAGTGAAGATGAGGGGGCCGCAGATACGCAGTATTTT | CAISEDEGAADTQYF | TRBV10-3 | few | TRBJ2-3 | TRBD1
TGTGCCAGCAACGAGGACAGGACCTACACTGAAGCTTTCTTT | CASNEDRTYTEAFF | TRBV2 | - | TRBJ1-1 | TRBD1
TGTGCCATCAGTGAGGTACAGGGAAACATTCAGTACTTC | CAISEVQGNIQYF | TRBV10-3 | - | TRBJ2-4 | -
TGTGCCAGCACCCTGACGACAGGGCTTGGTGAAAAACTGTTTTTT | CASTLTTGLGEKLFF | TRBV25-1 | - | TRBJ1-4 | TRBD1
TGTGCCAGCAGTTTTCGGGACTATGGCTACACCTTC | CASSFRDYGYTF | TRBV28 | few | TRBJ1-2 | -
TGCAGCGTTTCTAGCGGGGGCACAGATACGCAGTATTTT | CSVSSGGTDTQYF | TRBV29-1 | medium-sized | TRBJ2-3 | TRBD2
TGTGCCAGCAGTGATAGCGGGGGGTTCCAAGAGACCCAGTACTTC | CASSDSGGFQETQYF | TRBV6-5 | few | TRBJ2-5 | TRBD2
TGTGCCAGCAGCCAAGGCCTAGCGCATTACAATGAGCAGTTCTTC | CASSQGLAHYNEQFF | TRBV14 | - | TRBJ2-1 | -
TGTGCCAGCAGCTCCGACCCCTTCGGCACAGATACGCAGTATTTT | CASSSDPFGTDTQYF | TRBV11-2 | few | TRBJ2-3 | -
TGCAGTGCTACCGGGACTAGCCGTTCCTACGAGCAGTACTTC | CSATGTSRSYEQYF | TRBV20-1 | - | TRBJ2-7 | TRBD2
TGCAGTGCTAGAGAACCCGGGACCGGCTACGAGCAGTACTTC | CSAREPGTGYEQYF | TRBV20-1 | - | TRBJ2-7 | -
TGTGCCAGCAGCGTACAGGGCAATGAGCAGTTCTTC | CASSVQGNEQFF | TRBV9 | - | TRBJ2-1 | -
TGTGCCAGCCAAGCCGCGGGAACGGCCTACGAGCAGTACTTC | CASQAAGTAYEQYF | TRBV6-2/TRBV6-3 | few | TRBJ2-7 | -
TGTGCCAGTGGAAGGGACGGTGAAGCTTTCTTT | CASGRDGEAFF | TRBV7-2 | many | TRBJ1-1 | -
TGTGCCAGCGGGGGGGATCGCACTGAAGCTTTCTTT | CASGGDRTEAFF | TRBV2 | few | TRBJ1-1 | -
TGTGCCAGCAGTCCCTCACAGGGGGCATTTACCGGGGAGCTGTTTTTT | CASSPSQGAFTGELFF | TRBV27 | many | TRBJ2-2 | TRBD1
TGCAGTGCTAACTGGGGGGGAAGGGATCAGCCCCAGCATTTT | CSANWGGRDQPQHF | TRBV20-1 | many | TRBJ1-5 | -
TGTGCCAGCAGCTCGTGGGGAGGGGCCTACGAGCAGTACTTC | CASSSWGGAYEQYF | TRBV3-1 | many | TRBJ2-7 | TRBD2
TGTGCCACCACCCAAGGCGGGAGAATTCAAGAGACCCAGTACTTC | CATTQGGRIQETQYF | TRBV15 | - | TRBJ2-5 | TRBD2
TGTGCCAGCAGCTTAGCGGGGGACCCCGCCAATACGCAGTATTTT | CASSLAGDPANTQYF | TRBV7-2 | many | TRBJ2-3 | -
TGTGCCAGCAGCTTAGAACAGGGGAACACCGGGGAGCTGTTTTTT | CASSLEQGNTGELFF | TRBV7-9 | many | TRBJ2-2 | -
TGTGCCATCAGTGCACAGGGGGCTTTGAGCAATCAGCCCCAGCATTTT | CAISAQGALSNQPQHF | TRBV10-3 | few | TRBJ1-5 | TRBD1
TGTGCCAGCAGACGGGACAGGGGACCTCGGAGGAGGGGCTACACCTTC | CASRRDRGPRRRGYTF | TRBV11-2 | many | TRBJ1-2 | TRBD1
TGTGCCAGCAGCCCGGGTTTGGGCGAGCAGTACTTC | CASSPGLGEQYF | TRBV7-2 | few | TRBJ2-7 | -
TGTGCCAGCAGTTTGGAGGGGAACGGGGAGCTGTTTTTT | CASSLEGNGELFF | TRBV28 | - | TRBJ2-2 | -
TGTGCCAGCAGCCCAGGGTCTGGGGCCAACGTCCTGACTTTC | CASSPGSGANVLTF | TRBV7-2 | - | TRBJ2-6 | -
TGTGCCAGCAGCCGGCTTTTCTACACAGGCCAGGATTTT | CASSRLFYTGQDF | TRBV12-3/TRBV12-4 | - | TRBJ2-3 | -
TGTGCCAGCAGCGCCGGGACAGGGGGCGGCGAGCAGTACTTC | CASSAGTGGGEQYF | TRBV9 | many | TRBJ2-7 | TRBD1
TGTGCCAGCAGCTTAGTCCCGGGACTTAGAACAGATACGCAGTATTTT | CASSLVPGLRTDTQYF | TRBV7-8 | many | TRBJ2-3 | -
TGTGCCAGCTCACCACAGGGGGCCTACAATGAGCAGTTCTTC | CASSPQGAYNEQFF | TRBV18 | few | TRBJ2-1 | -
TGTGCCACCCGGGGGGGCCTCGGCGAGCAGTACTTC | CATRGGLGEQYF | TRBV24-1 | - | TRBJ2-7 | TRBD2
TGTGCCAGCAGCTTAATATGGAAGGCATCTAGCACAGATACGCAGTATTTT | CASSLIWKASSTDTQYF | TRBV7-2 | - | TRBJ2-3 | -